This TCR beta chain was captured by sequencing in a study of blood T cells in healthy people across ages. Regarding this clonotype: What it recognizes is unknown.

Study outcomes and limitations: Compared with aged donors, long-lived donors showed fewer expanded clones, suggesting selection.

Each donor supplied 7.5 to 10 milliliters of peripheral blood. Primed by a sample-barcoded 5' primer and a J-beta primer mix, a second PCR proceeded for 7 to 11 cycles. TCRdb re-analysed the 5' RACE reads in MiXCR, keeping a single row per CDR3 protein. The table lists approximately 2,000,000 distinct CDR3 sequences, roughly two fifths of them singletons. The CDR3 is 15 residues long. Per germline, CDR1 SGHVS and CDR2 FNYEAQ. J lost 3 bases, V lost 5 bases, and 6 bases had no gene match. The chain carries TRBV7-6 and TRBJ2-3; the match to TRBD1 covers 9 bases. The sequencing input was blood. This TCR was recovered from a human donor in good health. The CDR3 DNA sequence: TGTGCCAGCAGCCCGGACAGGGGTGGGACAGATACGCAGTATTTT. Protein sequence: CASSPDRGGTDTQYF.